These 13 T cell receptor beta chains came from one sample sequenced in a study of cytotoxic CD8 clonotypes in ibrutinib-treated CLL. The assay was immunoSEQ multiplex PCR, and TCRdb's table has in-frame clones only and misses some. Among just over 200,000 clones listed, approximately 75% were seen once. Here the sequenced sample was PBMCs, taken after 12 months of ibrutinib treatment. These TCRs come from a human donor with chronic lymphocytic leukemia.

The chain uses TRBV11-2 and TRBJ2-2; D is possibly TRBD1 (6 bases). In germline, CDR1 is SGHAT, CDR2 FQNNGV. The ends were cut back, 4 bases at V and 2 bases at J, with 20 bases in the middle. This CDR3 comprises 18 residues. The CDR3 loop reads CASSSGIRDRINTGELFF. In DNA form, the CDR3 reads TGTGCCAGCAGCTCTGGGATCCGCGACAGGATCAACACCGGGGAGCTGTTTTTT.

The chain employs TRBV2 and TRBJ2-7, with TRBD1 identical over 9 bases. Trimming took 6 bases from V and 1 from J; bases not matched to a gene: 7. Germline CDR1 and CDR2: SNHLY and FYNNEI. The CDR3 sequence is 15 residues long. CDR3 residues: CASRYSGTGSYEQYF. The CDR3 coding sequence is TGTGCCAGCAGATACTCCGGGACAGGGTCCTACGAGCAGTACTTC.

This clone has just a few counts. This chain connects TRBV5-1 to TRBJ2-7; D is unresolved. CDR1 is SGHRS, CDR2 YFSETQ, per germline. The ends were cut back, 3 bases at V and 0 bases at J, with 13 bases in the middle. The CDR3 runs 15 residues. The DNA of the CDR3 is TGCGCCAGCAGCTGGACCGACTCCTCCTCCTACGAGCAGTACTTC. It yields the protein CASSWTDSSSYEQYF. The whole variable domain, remainder taken from reference TRBV5-1 and TRBJ2-7, is KAGVTQTPRYLIKTRGQQVTLSCSPISGHRSVSWYQQTPGQGLQFLFEYFSETQRNKGNFPGRFSGRQFSNSRSEMNVSTLELGDSALYLCASSWTDSSSYEQYFGPGTRLTVT.

The chain links TRBV11-2 to TRBJ1-3, with 7 bases lining up with TRBD1. CDR3 length: 17 amino acids. The V gene end was trimmed by 5 bases and the J gene end by 0 bases; junction bases not matched to a gene: 10. Germline lookup yields CDR1 SGHAT and CDR2 FQNNGV. This CDR3 reads CASSPSGQSLSGNTIYF. The CDR3 region has the DNA TGTGCCAGCAGCCCGTCGGGACAGTCACTCTCTGGAAACACCATATATTTT.

This clone was detected only once. The chain employs TRBV11-2 and TRBJ2-1; D perhaps matches TRBD1 (5 bases). The germline V and J ends were trimmed by 4 bases and 3 bases, with 13 bases remaining between them. Germline assignment: CDR1 SGHAT and CDR2 FQNNGV. CDR3 length: 15 amino acids. The CDR3: CASSSDPQGYNEQFF. CDR3 coding DNA: TGTGCCAGCAGCTCGGACCCGCAGGGCTACAATGAGCAGTTCTTC.

The chain is built from TRBV4-1 and TRBJ2-1; 9 bases line up with TRBD2. The CDR3 spans 18 residues. The V and J ends lost 0 bases and 8 bases, in that order; junction bases with no gene match: 14. CDR1 MGHRA and CDR2 YSYEKL come from the germline V gene. The CDR3 loop reads CASSQDPAGTSIYDEQFF. The CDR3 DNA follows: TGCGCCAGCAGCCAAGATCCGGCCGGGACTAGCATCTATGATGAGCAGTTCTTC.

The chain recombines TRBV7-9 with TRBJ2-3, with 8 bases aligning to TRBD2. The CDR3 is made up of 17 amino acids. V was pared by 1 base and J by 2 bases, with 8 bases of the junction left unmatched. CDR1 SEHNR and CDR2 FQNEAQ come from the germline V gene (reference sequence). The CDR3 DNA sequence: TGTGCCAGCAGCTTAGTGGTACTAGCGGACCTCACAGATACGCAGTATTTT. This sequence encodes CASSLVVLADLTDTQYF.

The chain links TRBV4-1 to TRBJ1-1, with unresolved D. Germline V lookup: CDR1 MGHRA, CDR2 YSYEKL. V was cut by 4 bases and J by 0 bases, with 12 bases left in between. The CDR3 contains 15 residues. The CDR3 is CASSRFLSMNTEAFF. The CDR3 bases are TGCGCCAGCAGCCGCTTTCTCAGCATGAACACTGAAGCTTTCTTT.

The rearrangement uses TRBV7-8 and TRBJ1-3; possibly TRBD1 for D (5 bases). V was shortened by 1 base and J by 3 bases, with 10 bases between the two germline ends. This CDR3 region has 15 residues. Per the germline V gene, CDR1 is SGHVS and CDR2 is FQNEAQ. In nucleotides, the CDR3 is TGTGCCAGCAGCTTAGAAGGGGCCGGTGGAAACACCATATATTTT. This encodes CASSLEGAGGNTIYF.

The chain couples TRBV19 to TRBJ1-2; D unresolved. The V and J ends lost 7 bases and 0 bases respectively, with 6 bases between them. The CDR3 totals 12 residues. Germline CDR1 and CDR2: LNHDA and SQIVND (reference sequence). In DNA form, the CDR3 reads TGTGCCAGTAAGGGCTCTAACTATGGCTACACCTTC. This sequence encodes CASKGSNYGYTF.

The V gene is TRBV5-1, the J gene TRBJ1-2; 8 nucleotides match TRBD1. Trimming cost V 4 bases and J 5 bases; bases outside gene matches: 10. CDR1 and CDR2 (germline): SGHRS, YFSETQ. The CDR3 covers 15 residues. Here the CDR3 reads CASSIPGQEHYGYTF. CDR3 nucleotides: TGCGCCAGCAGCATACCGGGACAGGAGCATTATGGCTACACCTTC.

This clone was seen only a few times. One base away lies a much larger clone, so this may be a sequencing read error. The chain couples TRBV9 to TRBJ2-2; D is uncertain. Trimming pared 4 bases from V and 2 bases from J, leaving 3 bases between. From germline, CDR1 is SGDLS and CDR2 YYNGEE. The CDR3 spans 12 residues. CDR3 residues: CASSPNTGELFF. The CDR3 bases are TGTGCCAGCAGCCCCAACACCGGGGAGCTGTTTTTT. The complete variable domain, with remaining parts taken from reference TRBV9 and TRBJ2-2, reads DSGVTQTPKHLITATGQRVTLRCSPRSGDLSVYWYQQSLDQGLQFLIQYYNGEERAKGNILERFSAQQFPDLHSELNLSSLELGDSALYFCASSPNTGELFFGEGSRLTVL.

The chain links TRBV2 to TRBJ2-3; 8 bases match TRBD1. V shed 3 bases, J shed 1 base, and the junction held 12 bases outside the gene matches. The CDR3 covers 18 residues. From germline, CDR1 is SNHLY and CDR2 FYNNEI. The CDR3 sequence: CASSDLRTGKTGTDTQYF. The CDR3 bases are TGTGCCAGCAGTGACCTCCGGACAGGGAAAACGGGCACAGATACGCAGTATTTT.